The 14 T cell receptor beta chains below all came from one sample that was sequenced in a study of shared clonotypes between healthy human individuals. Assay: immunoSEQ multiplex PCR; the TCRdb copy retains only in-frame clones and omits some. The sample records approximately 2,200,000 clones, approximately 94% being singletons. Terminally differentiated effector memory CD45RA+ cells were left out of the naive CD8 fraction, which was CD45RO-negative and positively selected for CCR7. Specimen: naive CD8+ T cells from PBMCs. The receptors were sampled from a man younger than 30 in good health. Some clones in this sample may be carry-over from other donors' samples.

The chain joins TRBV6-5 to TRBJ2-3; D perhaps matches TRBD2 (6 bases). With 5 bases removed from V and 6 bases from J, the gap between germline ends came to 18 bases. The CDR3 is 15 amino acids. Germline lookup yields CDR1 MNHEY and CDR2 SVGAGI. The CDR3 DNA reads as TGTGCCAGCAGTCCTGAACTAGCTCATGCGGATACGCAGTATTTT. It encodes CASSPELAHADTQYF.

This clone came up once. This rearrangement joins TRBV28 to TRBJ2-1; 11 bases line up with TRBD2. CDR1 is MDHEN, CDR2 SYDVKM, per germline. V dropped 2 bases and J dropped 8; count of bases not matched to a gene: 14. This CDR3 region has 18 residues. This CDR3 reads CASSLISSSGGRLDEQFF. As DNA, the CDR3 is TGTGCCAGCAGTTTAATCAGCTCTAGCGGGGGGAGATTGGATGAGCAGTTCTTC.

CDR3 in amino acids: CASSYPSGRGEQFF. CDR3 nucleotide sequence: TGTGCCAGCAGTTACCCAAGCGGGAGGGGGGAGCAGTTCTTC. The chain links TRBV27 to TRBJ2-1; 10 bases line up with TRBD2. The CDR3 runs to 14 residues. V shed 4 bases and J 10 bases; nucleotides not matched to a gene: 7. CDR1 is MNHEY, CDR2 SMNVEV, per germline (reference sequence).

V usage is TRBV27 and J usage is TRBJ2-7; D gene unclear. Germline V gene data show CDR1 as MNHEY and CDR2 as SMNVEV (reference sequence). Trimming removed 3 bases from V and 0 bases from J, with 9 bases in between. The CDR3 length is 14 residues. CDR3 sequence (DNA): TGTGCCAGCAGTTTCGAAGGTCACTCCTACGAGCAGTACTTC. Encoded protein: CASSFEGHSYEQYF.

The rearrangement joins TRBV27 to TRBJ1-5; TRBD1 matches at 9 bases. The CDR3 runs to 14 residues. CDR1 is MNHEY and CDR2 is SMNVEV in the germline V gene (reference sequence). J gave up 4 bases and V 6 bases, and 4 bases lay outside the gene matches. The CDR3 spells CASRQGAQNQPQHF. The DNA of the CDR3 is TGTGCCAGCAGACAGGGGGCGCAAAATCAGCCCCAGCATTTT.

The V gene is TRBV2, the J gene TRBJ2-3, with D hard to call. Trimming took 0 bases from V and 2 from J, leaving 15 bases between them. Germline CDR1 is SNHLY and CDR2 is FYNNEI. CDR3 length equals 17 residues. The CDR3 is CASSEAWAGRFTDTQYF. The CDR3 DNA reads TGTGCCAGCAGTGAAGCCTGGGCAGGCCGATTCACAGATACGCAGTATTTT. Together with reference TRBV2 and TRBJ2-3, the CDR3 gives the full variable domain: EPEVTQTPSHQVTQMGQEVILRCVPISNHLYFYWYRQILGQKVEFLVSFYNNEISEKSEIFDDQFSVERPDGSNFTLKIRSTKLEDSAMYFCASSEAWAGRFTDTQYFGPGTRLTVL.

Only one count was recorded for this clone. This chain connects TRBV7-8 to TRBJ2-3; 10 bases line up with TRBD1. In germline, CDR1 is SGHVS, CDR2 FQNEAQ. The trim removed 3 bases at V and 1 base at J, leaving 13 bases unmatched. There are 19 residues in the CDR3. As DNA, the CDR3 is TGTGCCAGCAGCTTTCGTCCGGGACAGGGGCGCCGAGGCACAGATACGCAGTATTTT. It translates to CASSFRPGQGRRGTDTQYF.

This chain uses TRBV15 with TRBJ2-7, with D unclear. Germline CDR1 reads LNHNV; CDR2 reads YYDKDF (reference sequence). The germline V and J ends were trimmed by 4 bases and 1 base, with 5 bases remaining between them. The CDR3 runs to 12 residues. CDR3 DNA sequence: TGTGCCACCAGCATGGGTTCCTACGAGCAGTACTTC. Translating gives CATSMGSYEQYF.

A note on this clone: The CDR3 does not close with the conserved phenylalanine or tryptophan, likely indicating a read error. The DNA is left out, because the CDR3 cannot be placed on it with certainty; the CDR3 is given as TCRdb lists it. The chain employs TRBV5-6 and TRBJ2-3; TRBD2 is the table's D call and was not checked against the DNA. The germline V gene encodes CDR1 SGHDT and CDR2 YYEEEE. With termini counted, the CDR3 has 12 amino acids. This CDR3 is CASRELAGGESI.

The chain joins TRBV28 to TRBJ1-6; no clear D gene. Germline V gene sequence: CDR1 MDHEN, CDR2 SYDVKM. The CDR3 is 15 amino acids. Trimming removed 6 bases at V and 4 bases at J, with 13 bases between. The CDR3: CASRRIQSYNSPLHF. The CDR3 nucleotides are TGTGCCAGCAGGAGGATTCAGTCGTATAATTCACCCCTCCACTTT.

The chain is built from TRBV7-8 and TRBJ2-5; 7 nucleotides agree with TRBD1. Losses at the gene ends were 5 bases for V and 2 bases for J; bases not matched to a gene: 11. Germline CDR1 is SGHVS and CDR2 is FQNEAQ. The CDR3 contains 16 residues. CDR3 sequence (DNA): TGTGCCAGCAGCCCAGGGACAGCTTACTTACAAGAGACCCAGTACTTC. Protein sequence: CASSPGTAYLQETQYF.

To note about this clone: Other DNA sequences within the sample encode an identical CDR3. The chain recombines TRBV9 with TRBJ2-1; D is unclear. This CDR3 comprises 14 residues. CDR1 is SGDLS and CDR2 is YYNGEE in the germline V gene. Between the trimmed V and J ends, which lost 0 bases and 5 bases, there was a span of 9 bases. The CDR3 nucleotides read TGTGCCAGCAGCGTAGCTCGGGCGGACAATGAGCAGTTCTTC. Translation gives CASSVARADNEQFF. Combining the CDR3 with reference TRBV9 and TRBJ2-1 gives the whole variable domain DSGVTQTPKHLITATGQRVTLRCSPRSGDLSVYWYQQSLDQGLQFLIQYYNGEERAKGNILERFSAQQFPDLHSELNLSSLELGDSALYFCASSVARADNEQFFGPGTRLTVL.

The chain uses TRBV9 and TRBJ2-2, with D possibly TRBD2 on 5 matching bases. V dropped 0 bases and J dropped 0 bases, with 18 bases sitting between them. The CDR3 is made up of 19 amino acids. From germline, CDR1 is SGDLS and CDR2 YYNGEE. CDR3 DNA sequence: TGTGCCAGCAGCGTAGCGTTCCGGAGGCAGGCCCCGAACACCGGGGAGCTGTTTTTT. It encodes CASSVAFRRQAPNTGELFF.

CDR3 coding DNA: TGTGCCAGCAGTTTTGCAGTCACGAATGAGCAGTTCTTC. This translates into CASSFAVTNEQFF. The chain couples TRBV27 to TRBJ2-1; D unclear. Germline lookup yields CDR1 MNHEY and CDR2 SMNVEV (reference sequence). The V end lost 3 bases, the J end lost 7 bases, and 10 bases lay between the germline ends. The length of the CDR3 is 13 residues.